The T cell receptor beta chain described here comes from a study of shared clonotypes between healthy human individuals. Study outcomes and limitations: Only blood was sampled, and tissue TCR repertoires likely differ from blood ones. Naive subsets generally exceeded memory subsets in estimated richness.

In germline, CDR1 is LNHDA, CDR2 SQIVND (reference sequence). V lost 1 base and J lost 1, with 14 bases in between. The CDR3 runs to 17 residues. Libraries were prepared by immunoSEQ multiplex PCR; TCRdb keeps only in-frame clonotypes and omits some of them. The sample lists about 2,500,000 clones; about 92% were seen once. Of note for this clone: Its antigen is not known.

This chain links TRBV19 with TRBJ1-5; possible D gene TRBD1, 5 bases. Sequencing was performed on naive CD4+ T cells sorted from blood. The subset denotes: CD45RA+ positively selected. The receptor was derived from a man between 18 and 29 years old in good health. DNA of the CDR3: TGTGCCAGTAGTATAGCTTCAGGGACTGGAAGCAATCAGCCCCAGCATTTT. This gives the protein CASSIASGTGSNQPQHF.